The present TCR beta chain was sequenced within a study of blood T cell repertoires in COVID-19. In germline, CDR1 is LNHDA, CDR2 SQIVND (reference sequence). Unmatched junction bases numbered 11, after V lost 3 bases and J lost 7 bases. The CDR3 is 16 amino acids. Measured with immunoSEQ multiplex PCR; TCRdb has only the in-frame clones, and not every one. This sample has almost 200,000 clones, with around 81% found just once. To note about this clone: Additional DNA sequences in this sample encode the identical CDR3.

The sequence came from a man between 60 and 70 years old with COVID-19, enrolled during active disease. The chain carries TRBV19 and TRBJ1-5; 8 nucleotides match TRBD1. The sample was peripheral blood. CDR3 nucleotides: TGTGCCAGTAGTATCCCCTCCGGACAGGGAGGACAGCCCCAGCATTTT. The encoded protein is CASSIPSGQGGQPQHF. Filled out from reference TRBV19 and TRBJ1-5, the complete variable domain reads DGGITQSPKYLFRKEGQNVTLSCEQNLNHDAMYWYRQDPGQGLRLIYYSQIVNDFQKGDIAEGYSVSREKKESFPLTVTSAQKNPTAFYLCASSIPSGQGGQPQHFGDGTRLSIL.